This T cell receptor (beta chain) stems from a study of blood T cell repertoires in COVID-19. Study summary: The United States, Italy and Spain provided the acute and convalescent COVID-19 samples. PBMCs, B-cell-depleted T cells, or T cells provided the cDNA or gDNA that made up the material.

The germline V and J ends were trimmed by 6 bases and 6 bases, with 10 bases remaining between them. This CDR3 is 12 amino acids long. Authors' data handling: Amplification with reference gene primers provided the estimates of nucleated cell counts. This table comes from immunoSEQ multiplex PCR, and its TCRdb copy is limited to in-frame clones, with some not included. V, J and clone size are taken as reported in that table, and D and trimming were inferred from the DNA itself. This repertoire shows about 140,000 clones, around 90% found once; its top ten account for roughly 5%. This chain uses TRBV12-3 or TRBV12-4 with TRBJ2-3; D is possibly TRBD2 (6 bases). Material: peripheral blood. The receptor comes from a human donor in a cohort sampled during active COVID-19. DNA for the CDR3: TGTGCCAGCAGCCACCGGGGGGATACGCAGTATTTT. It yields the protein CASSHRGDTQYF.